Below, 26 T cell receptor beta chains from the same sample are listed, as sequenced in a study of cytotoxic CD8 clonotypes in ibrutinib-treated CLL. TCRdb's table, derived via immunoSEQ multiplex PCR, lists solely in-frame clones and lacks some. Of 200,000 or so clones in the sample, 75% to 80% are singletons; the top ten hold about an eighth. Sequencing was performed on PBMCs, taken after 12 months of ibrutinib treatment. The receptors were sampled from a human donor with chronic lymphocytic leukemia.

This chain joins TRBV18 and TRBJ2-1, with 8 positions matching TRBD2. Germline CDR1 reads KGHSH; CDR2 reads LQKENI. The CDR3 spans 16 residues. J lost 4 bases, V lost 1 base, and 6 bases had no gene match. The CDR3 nucleotides read TGTGCCAGCTCACCACTCGCCAGCGGGGGATACAATGAGCAGTTCTTC. Protein sequence: CASSPLASGGYNEQFF.

This rearrangement joins TRBV18 to TRBJ2-3, with TRBD2 identical over 10 bases. CDR1 is KGHSH, CDR2 LQKENI, per germline. V lost 3 bases, J lost 1 base, and 7 bases stayed unmatched. This CDR3 comprises 17 residues. CDR3 protein: CASSPLASGGGTDTQYF. CDR3 sequence (DNA): TGTGCCAGCTCACCGTTAGCTAGCGGGGGTGGCACAGATACGCAGTATTTT. Filled out from reference TRBV18 and TRBJ2-3, the complete variable domain reads NAGVMQNPRHLVRRRGQEARLRCSPMKGHSHVYWYRQLPEEGLKFMVYLQKENIIDESGMPKERFSAEFPKEGPSILRIQQVVRGDSAAYFCASSPLASGGGTDTQYFGPGTRLTVL.

The chain recombines TRBV6-5 with TRBJ1-1; no reliable D call. This CDR3 contains 14 residues. Germline V gene lookup returns CDR1 MNHEY and CDR2 SVGAGI. V lost 0 bases, J lost 8 bases, and 13 bases lay in between. The CDR3 DNA sequence: TGTGCCAGCAGTTACTCGCCTATAAACGCCGAAGCTTTCTTT. Protein sequence: CASSYSPINAEAFF.

The CDR3 region is CASGLSTVSDTQYF. CDR3 coding DNA: TGTGCTAGTGGTTTGTCTACCGTATCAGATACGCAGTATTTT. The V and J genes are TRBV12-5 and TRBJ2-3, with unresolved D. Trimming removed 2 bases at V and 4 bases at J, with 10 bases between. CDR3 length equals 14 residues. Germline values: CDR1 LGHNT, CDR2 FRNRAP.

This chain links TRBV6-5 with TRBJ1-1; TRBD1 aligns across 7 bases. Trimming at V came to 2 bases and at J to 2 bases, leaving 5 bases not matched to a gene. Per the germline V gene, CDR1 is MNHEY and CDR2 is SVGAGI. The CDR3 extends over 15 amino acids. The CDR3 DNA is TGTGCCAGCAGTTACAGGGGACAGTTAAACACTGAAGCTTTCTTT. As protein: CASSYRGQLNTEAFF.

The chain couples TRBV7-9 to TRBJ1-5, with D possibly TRBD1 on 5 matching bases. CDR1 and CDR2 from the germline V gene are SEHNR and FQNEAQ (reference sequence). The CDR3 has 13 amino acids. V was trimmed by 6 bases and J by 5 bases, leaving 11 bases between them. As DNA, the CDR3 is TGTGCCAGCAGTCGAGGGGAGTATCAGCCCCAGCATTTT. Protein product: CASSRGEYQPQHF.

The rearrangement links TRBV5-6 to TRBJ2-7; D may be TRBD1 or TRBD2 (5 bases each). CDR3 size: 15 residues. Germline V CDR1 and CDR2: SGHDT, YYEEEE. Trimming pared 4 bases from V and 2 bases from J, leaving 16 bases between. The CDR3 DNA is TGTGCCAGCAGCGGGAGCAGGGTATCCGCCTACGAGCAGTACTTC. Its protein is CASSGSRVSAYEQYF.

This chain uses TRBV5-6 with TRBJ1-2; D is perhaps TRBD1 (6 bases). CDR1 and CDR2 (germline): SGHDT, YYEEEE. The CDR3 loop spans 14 amino acids. V lost 6 bases and J 4 bases, leaving 16 bases between the germline ends. The DNA of the CDR3 is TGTGCCAGCACAAATTCACAGGGTAGCTATGGCTACACCTTC. Its translation is CASTNSQGSYGYTF.

In its sample, this clone was seen once. The chain uses TRBV6-5 and TRBJ1-3; no firm D call. CDR1 and CDR2 from the germline V gene are MNHEY and SVGAGI. CDR3 length: 13 amino acids. The ends were cut back, 5 bases at V and 0 bases at J, with 5 bases in the middle. DNA for the CDR3: TGTGCCAGCAGTGCTGGCTCTGGAAACACCATATATTTT. Encoded protein: CASSAGSGNTIYF.

V is TRBV19 and J is TRBJ1-1; D may be TRBD1 (6 bases). This CDR3 spans 13 amino acids. Germline assignment: CDR1 LNHDA and CDR2 SQIVND (reference sequence). With 10 bases removed from V and 1 base from J, the gap between germline ends came to 13 bases. The CDR3 reads CATQGHRNTEAFF. As DNA, the CDR3 is TGTGCCACTCAGGGGCATCGGAACACTGAAGCTTTCTTT.

This clone has a handful of counts. The rearrangement uses TRBV4-1 and TRBJ2-2; D is uncertain. V was pared by 0 bases and J by 4 bases, with 6 bases between. Germline CDR1 reads MGHRA; CDR2 reads YSYEKL. The CDR3 sequence is 14 residues long. CDR3 sequence reads: CASSQDPGTGELFF. Here the CDR3 DNA reads TGCGCCAGCAGCCAAGATCCGGGCACCGGGGAGCTGTTTTTT.

The J gene is TRBJ2-1, the V gene TRBV6-5; no firm D call. This CDR3 has 15 residues. V was shortened by 0 bases and J by 4 bases, with 10 bases between the two germline ends. The germline V gene has CDR1 MNHEY and CDR2 SVGAGI. CDR3 loop: CASSYSGSQYNEQFF. In DNA form, the CDR3 reads TGTGCCAGCAGTTACTCAGGGTCGCAGTACAATGAGCAGTTCTTC.

The chain links TRBV5-4 to TRBJ2-7; 10 bases map to TRBD2. This CDR3 spans 18 amino acids. From germline, CDR1 is SGHNT and CDR2 YYREEE (reference sequence). Losses at the gene ends were 4 bases for V and 0 bases for J; bases not matched to a gene: 13. In nucleotides, the CDR3 is TGTGCCAGCAGCCCCCGTCGGACTAGCGGTTATAACTCCTACGAGCAGTACTTC. Translating it yields CASSPRRTSGYNSYEQYF.

The chain combines TRBV5-4 with TRBJ1-1, with 10 bases lining up with TRBD1. The CDR3 covers 16 residues. The J segment lost 6 bases and the V segment lost 2 bases, leaving 10 bases of the junction unmatched. Germline lookup yields CDR1 SGHNT and CDR2 YYREEE (reference sequence). The CDR3 bases are TGTGCCAGCAGCTTCCTGGGGGGGACAGGGGAAGCTGAAGCTTTCTTT. Encoded protein: CASSFLGGTGEAEAFF.

The rearrangement links TRBV10-3 to TRBJ2-5; the D gene could be TRBD1 or TRBD2 (5 bases each). This CDR3 contains 15 residues. Germline V gives CDR1 ENHRY, CDR2 SYGVKD. V lost 3 bases and J 7 bases, leaving 18 bases between the germline ends. The CDR3 region has the DNA TGTGCCATCAGTGAACTGAGTCAGGGAGTTGGGACCCAGTACTTC. It yields the protein CAISELSQGVGTQYF.

V usage is TRBV19 and J usage is TRBJ1-4; no definite D call. This CDR3 region has 13 residues. Germline loops: CDR1 LNHDA, CDR2 SQIVND (reference sequence). V lost 3 bases to trimming and J lost 8 bases, with 10 bases between them. This CDR3 is CASSIRGPEKLFF. The CDR3 DNA reads TGTGCCAGTAGTATCCGGGGTCCAGAAAAACTGTTTTTT.

This clone appeared once. The rearrangement links TRBV5-5 to TRBJ1-2; 9 bases agree with TRBD1. Germline V gene sequence: CDR1 SGHKS, CDR2 YYEKEE (reference sequence). The CDR3 extends over 16 amino acids. J was trimmed by 3 bases and V by 0 bases; bases with no gene match: 6. In nucleotides, the CDR3 is TGTGCCAGCAGCTTGGGTAGGACAGGGGTATACTATGGCTACACCTTC. This gives the protein CASSLGRTGVYYGYTF.

The chain employs TRBV5-1 and TRBJ1-5; tentatively, D is TRBD1 (5 bases). Looked up from germline, CDR1 is SGHRS and CDR2 is YFSETQ. The V end was cut by 0 bases, the J end by 6 bases, with 10 bases between. CDR3 size: 14 residues. CDR3: CASSLGGVGQPQHF. In DNA, the CDR3 is TGCGCCAGCAGCTTGGGAGGGGTAGGTCAGCCCCAGCATTTT.

V and J are TRBV6-5 and TRBJ1-4; unclear D gene. Germline-derived CDR1 and CDR2 are MNHEY and SVGAGI. The CDR3 is 15 amino acids. V was trimmed by 0 bases and J by 9 bases, leaving 14 bases between them. This chain's CDR3 is CASSYSAQVAKKLFF. As DNA, the CDR3 is TGTGCCAGCAGTTACTCGGCGCAGGTGGCTAAAAAACTGTTTTTT.

The J gene is TRBJ2-7, the V gene TRBV5-4; D remains ambiguous. Germline values: CDR1 SGHNT, CDR2 YYREEE (reference sequence). The V and J ends lost 2 bases and 5 bases respectively, with 5 bases between them. The CDR3 covers 11 residues. The CDR3 bases are TGTGCCAGCAGCTTTATCGACGAGCAGTACTTC. Translated: CASSFIDEQYF.

A few counts support this clone. The V gene is TRBV6-4, the J gene TRBJ1-1; 9 bases agree with TRBD1. In germline, CDR1 is MRHNA, CDR2 SNTAGT. The V and J ends lost 2 bases and 3 bases, in that order; junction bases with no gene match: 7. CDR3 size: 16 residues. The CDR3 DNA is TGTGCCAGCAGTGACAAGAGCGGGACAGGGCACACTGAAGCTTTCTTT. The encoded protein is CASSDKSGTGHTEAFF.

The chain joins TRBV7-9 to TRBJ2-7; the match to TRBD1 covers 8 bases. The CDR3 runs to 16 residues. Germline lookup yields CDR1 SEHNR and CDR2 FQNEAQ (reference sequence). Trimming took 5 bases from V and 2 from J; bases not matched to a gene: 11. The DNA for the CDR3 is TGTGCCAGCAGCCCTTCACGGACAGGGACAACCTACGAGCAGTACTTC. Its protein is CASSPSRTGTTYEQYF.

The genes are TRBV27 and TRBJ1-4; D ambiguous. The V gene's germline CDR1 is MNHEY and CDR2 SMNVEV (reference sequence). This CDR3 is built from 14 residues. The V end lost 6 bases, the J end lost 0 bases, and 8 bases lay between the germline ends. CDR3 DNA sequence: TGTGCCAGCAGAGGGCACGCAACTAATGAAAAACTGTTTTTT. Translated, it gives CASRGHATNEKLFF.

The sample holds many counts of this clone. CDR3 sequence (DNA): TGCAGCGTTGTGGACAGGGGAAACGAAAAACTGTTTTTT. Translated: CSVVDRGNEKLFF. This chain links TRBV29-1 with TRBJ1-4; 9 nucleotides match TRBD1. Germline CDR1 reads SQVTM; CDR2 reads ANQGSEA. CDR3 length equals 13 residues. V was clipped by 4 bases and J by 8 bases; unmatched bases: 5.

The gene calls are TRBV7-9 and TRBJ2-2; possible D gene TRBD2, 6 bases. Germline V lookup: CDR1 SEHNR, CDR2 FQNEAQ (reference sequence). The V and J ends lost 4 bases and 2 bases respectively, with 14 bases between them. The CDR3 covers 16 residues. CDR3 sequence reads: CASSSQSSVNTGELFF. CDR3 bases: TGTGCCAGCAGCTCGCAATCTAGCGTTAACACCGGGGAGCTGTTTTTT.

This chain connects TRBV4-1 to TRBJ1-5; perhaps TRBD1 as D (6 bases). CDR1 is MGHRA and CDR2 is YSYEKL in the germline V gene. Between the trimmed V and J ends, which lost 4 bases and 7 bases, there was a span of 17 bases. The CDR3 totals 15 residues. The CDR3 sequence: CASSPLVGGRQPQHF. CDR3 bases: TGCGCCAGCAGCCCCCTCGTGGGGGGCAGGCAGCCCCAGCATTTT.